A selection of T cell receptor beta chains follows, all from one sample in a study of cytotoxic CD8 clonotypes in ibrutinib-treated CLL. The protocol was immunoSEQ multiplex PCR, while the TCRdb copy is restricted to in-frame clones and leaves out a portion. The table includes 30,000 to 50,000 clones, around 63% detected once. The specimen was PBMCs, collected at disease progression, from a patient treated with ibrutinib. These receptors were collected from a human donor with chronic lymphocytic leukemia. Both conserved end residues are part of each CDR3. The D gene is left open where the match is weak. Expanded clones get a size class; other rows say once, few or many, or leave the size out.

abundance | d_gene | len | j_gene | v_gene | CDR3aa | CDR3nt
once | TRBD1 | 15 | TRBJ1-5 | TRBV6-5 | CASMRDRGLNQPQHF | TGTGCCAGCATGAGAGACAGGGGCCTAAATCAGCCCCAGCATTTT
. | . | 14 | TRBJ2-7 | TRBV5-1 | CASSLEGPVYEQYF | TGCGCCAGCAGCTTGGAGGGCCCGGTTTACGAGCAGTACTTC
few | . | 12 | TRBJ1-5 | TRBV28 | CASSLTRNAQHF | TGTGCCAGCAGTTTAACCCGGAACGCCCAGCATTTT
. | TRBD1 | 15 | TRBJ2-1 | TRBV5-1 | CASSRGTGLYNEQFF | TGCGCCAGCAGCCGAGGGACAGGGCTTTACAATGAGCAGTTCTTC
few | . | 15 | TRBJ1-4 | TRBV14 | CASSQERTANEKLFF | TGTGCCAGCAGCCAAGAGAGAACGGCTAATGAAAAACTGTTTTTT
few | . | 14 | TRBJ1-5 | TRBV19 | CASSIGGYNQPQHF | TGTGCCAGTAGTATCGGGGGTTACAATCAGCCCCAGCATTTT
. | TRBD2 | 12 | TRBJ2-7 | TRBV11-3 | CASSSGGPEQYF | TGTGCCAGCAGTTCGGGAGGGCCCGAGCAGTACTTC
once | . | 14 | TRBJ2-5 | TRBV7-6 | CASSLGVDKETQYF | TGTGCCAGCAGCTTAGGCGTAGATAAAGAGACCCAGTACTTC
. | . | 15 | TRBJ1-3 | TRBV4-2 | CASSQGSGIGNTIYF | TGTGCCAGCAGCCAAGGTTCAGGCATCGGAAACACCATATATTTT
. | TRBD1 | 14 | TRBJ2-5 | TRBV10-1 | CASSGDRGRETQYF | TGCGCCAGCAGTGGGGACAGGGGGCGTGAGACCCAGTACTTC
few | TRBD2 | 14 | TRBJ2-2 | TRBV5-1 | CASSPGTKWGELFF | TGCGCCAGCTCACCCGGGACTAAGTGGGGGGAGCTGTTTTTT
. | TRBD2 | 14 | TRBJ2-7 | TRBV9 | CASSFGTSGNEQYF | TGTGCCAGCAGCTTTGGGACTAGCGGGAACGAGCAGTACTTC
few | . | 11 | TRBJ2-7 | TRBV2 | CGTGSSYEQYF | TGTGGCACGGGGAGCTCCTACGAGCAGTACTTC
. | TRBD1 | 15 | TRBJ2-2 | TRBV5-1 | CASSLGQGSIGELFF | TGCGCCAGCAGCTTGGGACAGGGGTCGATCGGGGAGCTGTTTTTT
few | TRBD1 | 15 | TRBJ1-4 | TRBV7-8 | CASSLGGGTVEKLFF | TGTGCCAGCAGCTTAGGAGGCGGGACAGTTGAAAAACTGTTTTTT
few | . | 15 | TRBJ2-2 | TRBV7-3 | CASSYATAGGGELFF | TGTGCCAGCAGCTATGCTACGGCGGGCGGCGGGGAGCTGTTTTTT
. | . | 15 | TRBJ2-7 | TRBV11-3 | CASSLGRGTTNEQYF | TGTGCCAGCAGCTTAGGGCGTGGGACCACCAACGAGCAGTACTTC
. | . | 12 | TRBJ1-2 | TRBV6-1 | CASTPANYGYTF | TGTGCCAGCACCCCCGCTAACTATGGCTACACCTTC
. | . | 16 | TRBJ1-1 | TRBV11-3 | CASSLSTGWGNTEAFF | TGTGCCAGCAGCTTGAGTACGGGATGGGGGAACACTGAAGCTTTCTTT
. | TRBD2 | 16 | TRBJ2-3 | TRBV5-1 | CASSWTTSGRSDTQYF | TGCGCCAGCAGCTGGACCACTAGCGGGAGATCAGATACGCAGTATTTT
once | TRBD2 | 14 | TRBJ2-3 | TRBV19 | CASQPGLASDTQYF | TGTGCCAGTCAACCGGGACTAGCGTCAGATACGCAGTATTTT
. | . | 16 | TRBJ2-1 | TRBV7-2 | CASSHGLRGIDNEQFF | TGTGCCAGCAGCCATGGCCTGCGGGGTATCGACAATGAGCAGTTCTTC
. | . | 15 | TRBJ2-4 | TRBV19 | CASSITGQSKNIQYF | TGTGCCAGTAGTATCACCGGACAGTCCAAAAACATTCAGTACTTC
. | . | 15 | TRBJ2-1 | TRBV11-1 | CASSFPGRDRNEQFF | TGTGCCAGCAGCTTTCCGGGCCGGGATAGGAATGAGCAGTTCTTC
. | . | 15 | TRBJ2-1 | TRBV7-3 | CASSPDGSGYNEQFF | TGTGCCAGCAGCCCCGACGGGTCTGGTTACAATGAGCAGTTCTTC
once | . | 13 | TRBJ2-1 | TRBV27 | CASSPQGGVEQFF | TGTGCCAGCAGTCCCCAGGGGGGAGTTGAGCAGTTCTTC
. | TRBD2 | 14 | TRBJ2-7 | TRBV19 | CASSIDGGDYERYF | TGTGCCAGTAGTATAGACGGAGGGGACTACGAGCGGTACTTC
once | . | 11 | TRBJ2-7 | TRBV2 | CASDQGDEQYF | TGTGCCAGCGACCAGGGTGACGAGCAGTACTTC
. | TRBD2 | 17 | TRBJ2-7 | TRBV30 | CAWSGPGLAGGTYEQYF | TGTGCCTGGAGTGGCCCGGGACTAGCGGGAGGTACCTACGAGCAGTACTTC
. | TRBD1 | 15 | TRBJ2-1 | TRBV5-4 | CASSLDRGSYNEQFF | TGTGCCAGCAGCTTGGACAGGGGCTCCTACAATGAGCAGTTCTTC
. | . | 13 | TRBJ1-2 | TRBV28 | CASSPQDPNGYTF | TGTGCCAGCAGTCCCCAAGATCCAAATGGCTACACCTTC
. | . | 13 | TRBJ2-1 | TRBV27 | CASRAVPGNEQFF | TGTGCCAGCAGGGCGGTGCCTGGCAATGAGCAGTTCTTC
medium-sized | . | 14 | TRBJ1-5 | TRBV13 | CASSLGGGNQPQHF | TGTGCCAGCAGCTTGGGAGGGGGCAATCAGCCCCAGCATTTT
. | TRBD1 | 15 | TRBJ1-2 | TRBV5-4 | CASSQGQLGSYGYTF | TGTGCCAGCAGCCAGGGACAGCTCGGCAGCTATGGCTACACCTTC
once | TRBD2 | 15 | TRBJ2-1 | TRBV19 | CASRRFTSGGKGEVF | TGTGCCAGCCGCCGTTTCACTAGCGGGGGAAAGGGGGAGGTCTTC
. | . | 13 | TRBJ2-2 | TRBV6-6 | CASSPRGSGELFF | TGTGCCAGCAGCCCCCGTGGCAGCGGGGAGCTGTTTTTT
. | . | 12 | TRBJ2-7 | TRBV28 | CASSSPAYEQYF | TGTGCCAGCAGCTCACCGGCCTACGAGCAGTACTTC
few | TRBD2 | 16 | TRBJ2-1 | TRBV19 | CASSPRREGGYNEQFF | TGTGCCAGTAGTCCCAGGCGGGAGGGGGGTTACAATGAGCAGTTCTTC
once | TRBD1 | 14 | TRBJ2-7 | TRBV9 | CASSLRTGAYEQYF | TGTGCCAGCAGCCTAAGGACAGGGGCCTACGAGCAGTACTTC
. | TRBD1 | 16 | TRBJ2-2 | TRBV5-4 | CASSPGQGVTEGELFF | TGTGCCAGCAGCCCGGGACAGGGGGTTACAGAGGGGGAGCTGTTTTTT
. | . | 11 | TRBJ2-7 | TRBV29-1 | CSVVSTYEQYF | TGCAGCGTTGTTAGTACCTACGAGCAGTACTTC
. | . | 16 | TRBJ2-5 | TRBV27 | CASSLVRDNPQETQYF | TGTGCCAGCAGTTTGGTCCGGGACAACCCACAAGAGACCCAGTACTTC
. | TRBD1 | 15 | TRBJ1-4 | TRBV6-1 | CASSERTGRGEKLFF | TGTGCCAGCAGCGAGAGGACAGGGCGAGGTGAAAAACTGTTTTTT
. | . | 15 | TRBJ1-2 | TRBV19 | CASRLNHRSNYGYTF | TGTGCCAGTAGACTAAATCACAGGTCAAACTATGGCTACACCTTC
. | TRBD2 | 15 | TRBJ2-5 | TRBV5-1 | CASSLRTGGLETQYF | TGCGCCAGCAGCTTGCGTACGGGAGGGCTGGAGACCCAGTACTTC
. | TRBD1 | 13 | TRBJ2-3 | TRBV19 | CASGQGAVDTQYF | TGTGCCAGTGGACAGGGGGCGGTAGATACGCAGTATTTT
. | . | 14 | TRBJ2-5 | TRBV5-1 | CASSLVQGWETQYF | TGCGCCAGCAGCTTGGTACAGGGTTGGGAGACCCAGTACTTC
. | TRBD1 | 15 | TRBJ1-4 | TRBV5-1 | CASSSTGDRNEKLFF | TGCGCCAGCAGCTCCACCGGGGACAGGAATGAAAAACTGTTTTTT
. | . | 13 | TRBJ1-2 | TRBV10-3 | CAINRDPNYGYTF | TGTGCCATCAATAGGGATCCTAACTATGGCTACACCTTC
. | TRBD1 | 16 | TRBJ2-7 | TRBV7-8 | CASSTYPGQVSYEQYF | TGTGCCAGCAGTACCTACCCGGGACAGGTCTCCTACGAGCAGTACTTC
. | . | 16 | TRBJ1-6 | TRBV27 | CASSFLTRARGGALHF | TGTGCCAGCAGCTTCCTAACAAGGGCCCGTGGAGGGGCCCTCCACTTT
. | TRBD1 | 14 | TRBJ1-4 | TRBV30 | CAWSQGAPDEKLFF | TGTGCCTGGAGCCAGGGGGCGCCGGATGAAAAACTGTTTTTT
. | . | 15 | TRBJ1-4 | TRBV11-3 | CASSRTAATNEKLFF | TGTGCCAGCAGTCGGACCGCAGCAACTAATGAAAAACTGTTTTTT
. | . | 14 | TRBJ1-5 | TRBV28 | CASRPERFNQPQHF | TGTGCCAGCAGGCCCGAAAGATTCAATCAGCCCCAGCATTTT
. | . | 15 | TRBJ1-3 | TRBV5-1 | CASSSDGSSGNTIYF | TGCGCCAGCAGCTCAGACGGAAGCTCTGGAAACACCATATATTTT
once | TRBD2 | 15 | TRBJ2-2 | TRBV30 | CAWSAGRVYTGELFF | TGTGCCTGGAGTGCCGGGAGGGTTTACACCGGGGAGCTGTTTTTT
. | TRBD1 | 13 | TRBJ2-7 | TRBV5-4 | CASTQQGADEQYF | TGTGCCAGCACCCAACAGGGGGCTGACGAGCAGTACTTC